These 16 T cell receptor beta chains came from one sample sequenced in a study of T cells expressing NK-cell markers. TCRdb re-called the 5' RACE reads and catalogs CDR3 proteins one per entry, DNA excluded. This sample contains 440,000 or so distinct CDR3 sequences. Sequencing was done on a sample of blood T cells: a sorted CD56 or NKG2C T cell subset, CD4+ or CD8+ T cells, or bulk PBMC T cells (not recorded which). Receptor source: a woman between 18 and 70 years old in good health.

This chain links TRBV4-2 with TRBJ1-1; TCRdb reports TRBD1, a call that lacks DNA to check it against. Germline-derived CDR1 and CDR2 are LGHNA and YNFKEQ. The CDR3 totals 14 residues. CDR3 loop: CASSLRDRGTEAFF.

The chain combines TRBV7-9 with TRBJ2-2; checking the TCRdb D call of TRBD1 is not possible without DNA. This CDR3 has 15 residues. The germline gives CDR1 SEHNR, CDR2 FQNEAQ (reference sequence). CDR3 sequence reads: CASSPDSSNTGELFF.

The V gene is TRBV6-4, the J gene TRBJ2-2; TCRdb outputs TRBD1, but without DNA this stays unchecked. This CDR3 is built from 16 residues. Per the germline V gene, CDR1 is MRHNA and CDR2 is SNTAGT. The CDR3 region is CASSDSGQGNTGELFF.

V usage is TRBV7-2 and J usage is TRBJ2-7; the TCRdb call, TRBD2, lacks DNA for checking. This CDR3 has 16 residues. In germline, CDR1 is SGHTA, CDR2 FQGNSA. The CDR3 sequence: CASSLGWGGTSYEQYF.

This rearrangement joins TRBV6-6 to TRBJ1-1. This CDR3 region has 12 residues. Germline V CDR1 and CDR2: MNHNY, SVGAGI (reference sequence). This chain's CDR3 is CASNQGVQEAFF.

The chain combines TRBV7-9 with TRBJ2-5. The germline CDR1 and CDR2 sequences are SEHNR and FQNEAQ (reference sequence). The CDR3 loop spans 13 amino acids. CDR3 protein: CASSKVLQETQYF.

The CDR3 here is CASSQELAWGAGGYTF. The gene calls are TRBV3-1 and TRBJ1-2; TCRdb designates TRBD1, a call that cannot be tested without DNA. The CDR3 totals 16 residues. CDR1 is LGHDT and CDR2 is YNNKEL in the germline V gene (reference sequence).

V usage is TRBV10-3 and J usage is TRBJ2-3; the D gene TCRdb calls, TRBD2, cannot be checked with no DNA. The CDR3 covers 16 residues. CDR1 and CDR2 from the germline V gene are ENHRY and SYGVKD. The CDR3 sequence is CAIGALGGGSTDTQYF.

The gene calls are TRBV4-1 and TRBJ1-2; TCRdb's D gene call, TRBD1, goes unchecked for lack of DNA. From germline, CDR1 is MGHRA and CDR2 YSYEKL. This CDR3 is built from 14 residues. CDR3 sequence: CASSQVERGDGYTF.

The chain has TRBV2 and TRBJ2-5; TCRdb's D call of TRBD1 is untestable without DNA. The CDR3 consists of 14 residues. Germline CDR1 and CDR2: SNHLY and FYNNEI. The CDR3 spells CASSPQDRSETQYF.

Here the CDR3 reads CASSFGTGVGYTF. V and J are TRBV12-3 or TRBV12-4 and TRBJ1-2; the D gene TCRdb calls, TRBD1, cannot be checked with no DNA. This CDR3 region has 13 residues.

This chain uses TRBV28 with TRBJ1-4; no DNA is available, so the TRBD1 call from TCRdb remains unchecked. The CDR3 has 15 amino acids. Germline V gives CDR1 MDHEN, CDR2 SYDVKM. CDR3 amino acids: CASSRTDRANEKLFF.

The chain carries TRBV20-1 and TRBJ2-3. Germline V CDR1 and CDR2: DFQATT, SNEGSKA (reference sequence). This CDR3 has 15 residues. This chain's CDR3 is CSATPTGSYTDTQYF.

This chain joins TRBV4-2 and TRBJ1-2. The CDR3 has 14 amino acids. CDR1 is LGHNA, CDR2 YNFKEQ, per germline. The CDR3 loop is CASSQGRRDYGYTF.

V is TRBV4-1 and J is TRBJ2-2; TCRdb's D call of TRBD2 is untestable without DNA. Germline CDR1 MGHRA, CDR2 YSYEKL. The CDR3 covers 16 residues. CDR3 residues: CASSQDHPAGPGELFF.

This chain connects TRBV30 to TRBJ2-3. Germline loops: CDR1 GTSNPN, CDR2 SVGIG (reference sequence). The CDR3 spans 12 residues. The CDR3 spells CAWSVLVDTQYF.